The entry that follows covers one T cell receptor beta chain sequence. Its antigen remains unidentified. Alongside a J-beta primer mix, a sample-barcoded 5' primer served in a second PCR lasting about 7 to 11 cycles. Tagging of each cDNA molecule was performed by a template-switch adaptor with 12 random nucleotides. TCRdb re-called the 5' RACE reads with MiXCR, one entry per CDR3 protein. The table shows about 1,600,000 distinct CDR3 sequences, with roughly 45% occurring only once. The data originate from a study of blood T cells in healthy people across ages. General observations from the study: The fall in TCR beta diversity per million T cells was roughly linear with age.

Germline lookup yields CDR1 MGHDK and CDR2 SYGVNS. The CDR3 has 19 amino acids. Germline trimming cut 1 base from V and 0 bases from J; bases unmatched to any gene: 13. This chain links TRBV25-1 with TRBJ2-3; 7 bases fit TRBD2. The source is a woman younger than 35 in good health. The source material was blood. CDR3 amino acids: CASSEFRLAADPSTDTQYF. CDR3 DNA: TGTGCCAGCAGTGAATTTAGACTAGCAGCCGACCCTAGCACAGATACGCAGTATTTT.